The 28 T cell receptor beta chains presented below share a single source sample, sequenced in a study of graft-versus-host responses after intestinal transplantation. The antigens these receptors bind are not known. Only in-frame clones appear in the TCRdb table, and some are missing; sequencing was by immunoSEQ multiplex PCR. The table has more than 95,000 clones, 80% to 95% seen once. The source material was unstimulated CD8+ T cells sorted from spleen or lymph node cells, sampled before intestinal transplant. All receptors derive from a human donor who received an intestinal transplant.

This chain uses TRBV10-1 with TRBJ2-1; TRBD2 is a possible D gene (7 bases). The germline CDR1 and CDR2 sequences are WNHNN and SYGVQD (reference sequence). The CDR3 sequence is 16 residues long. Between the trimmed V and J ends, which lost 10 bases and 6 bases, there was a span of 25 bases. CDR3 sequence (DNA): TGCGCCAATCGGGGGGCAGGGGCCCAAATTAGCAATGAGCAGTTCTTC. Translated: CANRGAGAQISNEQFF.

The gene calls are TRBV4-1 and TRBJ1-1, with 7 nucleotides matching TRBD1. V was clipped by 3 bases and J by 5 bases; unmatched bases: 3. Germline V gives CDR1 MGHRA, CDR2 YSYEKL. This CDR3 has 13 residues. The CDR3 reads CASSQPRGTEAFF. In DNA form, the CDR3 reads TGCGCCAGCAGCCAGCCCAGGGGGACTGAAGCTTTCTTT.

To note about this clone: Other DNA sequences within the sample encode an identical CDR3. This chain joins TRBV4-1 and TRBJ2-1; D is unresolved. The CDR3 runs 13 residues. CDR1 MGHRA and CDR2 YSYEKL come from the germline V gene. The V end was cut by 3 bases, the J end by 3 bases, with 6 bases between. The CDR3 loop reads CASSQGDYNEQFF. As DNA, the CDR3 is TGCGCCAGCAGCCAGGGTGACTACAATGAGCAGTTCTTC.

The rearrangement links TRBV4-1 to TRBJ2-7, with D perhaps TRBD2 (5 bases). From germline, CDR1 is MGHRA and CDR2 YSYEKL. The CDR3 has 15 residues. Trimming took 0 bases from V and 2 from J, leaving 11 bases between them. The CDR3 loop is CASSQDWTDTYEQYF. CDR3 sequence (DNA): TGCGCCAGCAGCCAAGATTGGACTGATACCTACGAGCAGTACTTC.

This clone was picked up a small number of times. This sequence joins TRBV6-5 and TRBJ2-7; no firm D call. Trimming stripped 1 base from V and 5 bases from J, with 3 bases between. Germline-derived CDR1 and CDR2 are MNHEY and SVGAGI. The CDR3 has 11 residues. CDR3: CASSYFHEQYF. The DNA for the CDR3 is TGTGCCAGCAGTTACTTCCACGAGCAGTACTTC.

This sequence joins TRBV10-1 and TRBJ1-2; D may be TRBD1 (6 bases). Trimming took off 6 bases at V and 7 bases at J, with 18 bases between the two ends. Per germline, CDR1 WNHNN and CDR2 SYGVQD (reference sequence). This CDR3 is built from 14 residues. The CDR3 coding sequence is TGCGCCAGCAGAACAGGGCAGGGAAGGCTTGGCTACACCTTC. Translation gives CASRTGQGRLGYTF.

J is TRBJ1-2 and V is TRBV30; D is unresolved. Trimming cost V 5 bases and J 5 bases, with 9 bases left between them. This CDR3 has 11 residues. The germline V gene encodes CDR1 GTSNPN and CDR2 SVGIG (reference sequence). CDR3 in amino acids: CAWFQLYGYTF. The CDR3 DNA reads TGTGCCTGGTTTCAGCTTTATGGCTACACCTTC.

V usage is TRBV14 and J usage is TRBJ2-7; TRBD1 or TRBD2 may be the D gene (5 bases each). Trimming took 5 bases from V and 2 from J, leaving 13 bases between them. This CDR3 has 14 residues. CDR1 and CDR2 (germline): SGHDN, FVKESK. The DNA of the CDR3 is TGTGCCAGCAGCGGGACGGGCGGCCCCTACGAGCAGTACTTC. It encodes CASSGTGGPYEQYF.

The rearrangement joins TRBV7-9 to TRBJ1-1; 11 bases agree with TRBD1. The length of the CDR3 is 15 residues. CDR1 is SEHNR and CDR2 is FQNEAQ in the germline V gene (reference sequence). V trimming: 6 bases; J trimming: 11 bases; junction bases outside the gene matches: 14. CDR3 loop: CASSFESGQGALAFF. CDR3 sequence (DNA): TGTGCCAGCAGTTTCGAGAGCGGACAGGGGGCATTGGCTTTCTTT. Filled out from reference TRBV7-9 and TRBJ1-1, the complete variable domain reads DTGVSQNPRHKITKRGQNVTFRCDPISEHNRLYWYRQTLGQGPEFLTYFQNEAQLEKSRLLSDRFSAERPKGSFSTLEIQRTEQGDSAMYLCASSFESGQGALAFFGQGTRLTVV.

The chain links TRBV9 to TRBJ1-1; 10 bases agree with TRBD1. From germline, CDR1 is SGDLS and CDR2 YYNGEE. The CDR3 is 15 amino acids. V was clipped by 3 bases and J by 5 bases; unmatched bases: 7. The CDR3 sequence is CASSERQGADTEAFF. In DNA form, the CDR3 reads TGTGCCAGCAGCGAAAGACAGGGGGCGGATACTGAAGCTTTCTTT.

This chain connects TRBV11-3 to TRBJ2-1; D tentatively reads TRBD1 or TRBD2 (5 bases each). CDR3 length: 15 residues. Per germline, CDR1 SGHNT and CDR2 YENEEA. The V gene lost 1 base and the J gene lost 2 bases, with 9 bases spanning the gap. The CDR3 region is CASSLGDLPYNEQFF. The CDR3 coding sequence is TGTGCCAGCAGCTTAGGGGACCTTCCCTACAATGAGCAGTTCTTC.

The CDR3 nucleotides are TGTGCCAGCAGCCACACAGGGGTCGGCACTGAAGCTTTCTTT. It specifies CASSHTGVGTEAFF. The V gene is TRBV7-9, the J gene TRBJ1-1; 7 bases line up with TRBD1. Germline CDR1 and CDR2: SEHNR and FQNEAQ (reference sequence). The V and J ends lost 5 bases and 4 bases, in that order; junction bases with no gene match: 7. The CDR3 is 14 amino acids.

This chain connects TRBV12-5 to TRBJ1-3; D may be TRBD1 (5 bases). V lost 1 base, J lost 2 bases, and 6 bases lay in between. Germline V gene data show CDR1 as LGHNT and CDR2 as FRNRAP. The CDR3 runs 14 residues. In DNA form, the CDR3 reads TGTGCTAGTGGTTTGGGGGGGACTGGAAACACCATATATTTT. As protein: CASGLGGTGNTIYF.

The V and J genes are TRBV5-1 and TRBJ2-5, with D perhaps matching TRBD1 (5 bases). Trimming took off 5 bases at V and 5 bases at J, with 19 bases between the two ends. The CDR3 runs 15 residues. CDR1 SGHRS and CDR2 YFSETQ come from the germline V gene. The CDR3 DNA sequence: TGCGCCAGCAGTTATAATATCAGGGTACGGGAGACCCAGTACTTC. It encodes CASSYNIRVRETQYF.

The chain has TRBV10-2 and TRBJ2-5; D is unresolved. The germline CDR1 and CDR2 sequences are WSHSY and SAAADI. The V end was cut by 3 bases, the J end by 3 bases, with 8 bases between. The CDR3 contains 13 residues. The DNA for the CDR3 is TGCGCCAGCAGTGACCCATACAAAGAGACCCAGTACTTC. Its translation is CASSDPYKETQYF.

This clone came up once. The gene calls are TRBV19 and TRBJ1-5; TRBD1 is a possible D gene (5 bases). Per the germline V gene, CDR1 is LNHDA and CDR2 is SQIVND (reference sequence). V gave up 6 bases and J gave up 1 base, with 13 bases separating them. The CDR3 contains 15 residues. As DNA, the CDR3 is TGTGCCAGTAGGGGGGGTGGCTTCAGCAATCAGCCCCAGCATTTT. It translates to CASRGGGFSNQPQHF.

The V gene is TRBV4-1, the J gene TRBJ2-7, with 8 bases that match TRBD2. The CDR3 is 16 amino acids. The germline CDR1 and CDR2 sequences are MGHRA and YSYEKL. V was pared by 1 base and J by 2 bases, with 7 bases of the junction left unmatched. The CDR3 protein is CASSQVLSGGPYEQYF. CDR3 DNA sequence: TGCGCCAGCAGCCAAGTATTAAGCGGGGGTCCCTACGAGCAGTACTTC.

The chain recombines TRBV7-6 with TRBJ2-5; TRBD1 or TRBD2 may be the D gene (5 bases each). The CDR3 contains 12 residues. CDR1 is SGHVS, CDR2 FNYEAQ, per germline. The ends were cut back, 8 bases at V and 2 bases at J, with 9 bases in the middle. Here the CDR3 DNA reads TGTGCCAGCCGGGACGGTCAAGAGACCCAGTACTTC. This translates into CASRDGQETQYF.

V and J are TRBV10-2 and TRBJ2-7; D perhaps matches TRBD2 (5 bases). The CDR3 totals 14 residues. Trimming pared 7 bases from V and 0 bases from J, leaving 13 bases between. The V gene's germline CDR1 is WSHSY and CDR2 SAAADI. CDR3 nucleotide sequence: TGCGCCAGCATGGCCGGGGAAAACTCCTACGAGCAGTACTTC. This encodes CASMAGENSYEQYF.

The genes are TRBV7-9 and TRBJ2-3; D is perhaps TRBD2 (6 bases). Trimming took 7 bases from V and 6 from J, leaving 23 bases between them. This CDR3 spans 16 amino acids. Germline assignment: CDR1 SEHNR and CDR2 FQNEAQ (reference sequence). The CDR3 region has the DNA TGTGCCAGCAACCCGACTAGTTCGGTTCCCACGGATACGCAGTATTTT. Protein: CASNPTSSVPTDTQYF.

This clone was detected only a few times. This rearrangement joins TRBV5-1 to TRBJ1-1, with 11 bases that match TRBD1. The V segment lost 5 bases and the J segment 5 bases; nucleotides outside the gene matches: 14. Germline CDR1 SGHRS, CDR2 YFSETQ. This CDR3 has 17 residues. The CDR3 nucleotides are TGCGCCAGCAGATCCGGACAGGGGGCACCCCTGGGGACTGAAGCTTTCTTT. It encodes CASRSGQGAPLGTEAFF.

J is TRBJ1-6 and V is TRBV5-1, with D perhaps TRBD1 (5 bases). V lost 0 bases and J lost 3, with 19 bases in between. CDR1 is SGHRS and CDR2 is YFSETQ in the germline V gene. The CDR3 consists of 19 residues. For the CDR3, the DNA is TGCGCCAGCAGCTTGGGGCCTGGGGAGGAAAGGGGCTATAATTCACCCCTCCACTTT. Amino acids: CASSLGPGEERGYNSPLHF.

The chain has TRBV19 and TRBJ1-1; D gene ambiguous. V lost 7 bases, J lost 4 bases, and 13 bases lay in between. The CDR3 is made up of 13 amino acids. Germline V gives CDR1 LNHDA, CDR2 SQIVND (reference sequence). DNA for the CDR3: TGTGCCAGTATCGTGCCAGGAGGCACTGAAGCTTTCTTT. Protein: CASIVPGGTEAFF.

The chain links TRBV7-9 to TRBJ2-7; maybe TRBD2 (5 bases). V lost 1 base to trimming and J lost 10 bases, with 17 bases between them. The CDR3 length is 14 residues. The germline gives CDR1 SEHNR, CDR2 FQNEAQ (reference sequence). The CDR3 spells CASSLVVGGGSQYF. The CDR3 DNA sequence: TGTGCCAGCAGCTTAGTGGTAGGAGGCGGCAGTCAGTACTTC.

This clone was detected once. This sequence joins TRBV4-1 and TRBJ1-3; unclear D gene. The CDR3 runs to 16 residues. CDR1 and CDR2 from the germline V gene are MGHRA and YSYEKL. V was trimmed by 5 bases and J by 0 bases, leaving 14 bases between them. DNA of the CDR3: TGCGCCAGCAGCTACGACCCCCGGACCTCTGGAAACACCATATATTTT. Protein: CASSYDPRTSGNTIYF.

V gene TRBV6-1 combines with J gene TRBJ1-2; no clear D. Germline lookup yields CDR1 MNHNS and CDR2 SASEGT. The CDR3 sequence is 15 residues long. V lost 1 base and J lost 6, with 15 bases in between. The CDR3, as DNA: TGTGCCAGCAGTGAAGTTGGGTACGTCTTGCATGGCTACACCTTC. Protein product: CASSEVGYVLHGYTF.

The genes are TRBV4-1 and TRBJ1-1; D might be TRBD1 (5 bases). The CDR3 contains 14 residues. The V end was cut by 3 bases, the J end by 0 bases, with 8 bases between. CDR1 and CDR2 from the germline V gene are MGHRA and YSYEKL. The CDR3 reads CASSQDIMNTEAFF. CDR3 DNA sequence: TGCGCCAGCAGCCAGGACATTATGAACACTGAAGCTTTCTTT.

The chain uses TRBV27 and TRBJ2-3, with unresolved D. Per the germline V gene, CDR1 is MNHEY and CDR2 is SMNVEV (reference sequence). The V end was cut by 6 bases, the J end by 3 bases, with 19 bases between. There are 16 residues in the CDR3. The CDR3 is CASSSSIRVTTDTQYF. The CDR3 region has the DNA TGTGCCAGCAGCTCCAGTATAAGAGTGACAACAGATACGCAGTATTTT.